The rows below give T cell receptor beta chains drawn from one sample of a study of cytomegalovirus exposure and HLA in healthy donors. Assay: immunoSEQ multiplex PCR; the TCRdb copy retains only in-frame clones and omits some. Found here are under 200,000 clones, approximately 89% of them singletons; the top ten hold 4% to 4.5%. The source material was PBMCs. These receptor sequences come from a man between 18 and 29 years old in good health and CMV-seropositive. Both conserved end residues are part of each CDR3. Fields, in order: V gene, D gene, J gene, clone size, CDR3 DNA, CDR3 protein. D genes are given only for firm matches. Clone size is stated in some rows and not others, as once, few, many or a class when expanded.

v_call: TRBV5-8; d_call: TRBD1; j_call: TRBJ1-4; clone_size: NA; cdr3_nt: TGTGCCAGCAGCTTGGTGACAGGGGGTACCCAAAAACTGTTTTTT; cdr3_aa: CASSLVTGGTQKLFF
v_call: TRBV6-1; d_call: TRBD1; j_call: TRBJ2-4; clone_size: NA; cdr3_nt: TGTGCCAGCAGTGAATTGGGACAGGGGCTAAACATTCAGTACTTC; cdr3_aa: CASSELGQGLNIQYF
v_call: TRBV5-8; d_call: NA; j_call: TRBJ2-7; clone_size: NA; cdr3_nt: TGTGCCAGCAGCCTGGACAGAACCTACGAGCAGTACTTC; cdr3_aa: CASSLDRTYEQYF
v_call: TRBV6-5; d_call: NA; j_call: TRBJ1-2; clone_size: once; cdr3_nt: TGTGCCAGCAGTTTGGGTGGTGGACAGAACTATGGCTACACCTTC; cdr3_aa: CASSLGGGQNYGYTF
v_call: TRBV6-5; d_call: NA; j_call: TRBJ1-4; clone_size: NA; cdr3_nt: TGTGCCAGCAGTACCTCCCCGGGACGGAGGGGAAAACTGTTTTTT; cdr3_aa: CASSTSPGRRGKLFF
v_call: TRBV28; d_call: TRBD1; j_call: TRBJ2-2; clone_size: NA; cdr3_nt: TGTGCCAGCCTGAAAGGGGGCAAGAACACCGGGGAGCTGTTTTTT; cdr3_aa: CASLKGGKNTGELFF
v_call: TRBV21-1; d_call: NA; j_call: TRBJ2-7; clone_size: NA; cdr3_nt: TGTGCCAGCAGCTTAAAAGGGCTGCCCGTGGGGGGTGTCCGCGAGCAGTACTTC; cdr3_aa: CASSLKGLPVGGVREQYF
v_call: TRBV5-6; d_call: TRBD2; j_call: TRBJ2-7; clone_size: NA; cdr3_nt: TGTGCCAGCAGCTCTACTAGCGGGAGCCCCTACGAGCAGTACTTC; cdr3_aa: CASSSTSGSPYEQYF
v_call: TRBV19; d_call: TRBD1; j_call: TRBJ1-5; clone_size: NA; cdr3_nt: TGTGCCAGTAGTACAATCCGGGACAGGGGGCCTAGGGGTCAGCCCCAGCATTTT; cdr3_aa: CASSTIRDRGPRGQPQHF
v_call: TRBV6-1; d_call: TRBD2; j_call: TRBJ2-7; clone_size: NA; cdr3_nt: TGTGCCAGCAGTAATAGCGGGAGAGGGAACTACGAGCAGTACTTC; cdr3_aa: CASSNSGRGNYEQYF
v_call: TRBV10-2; d_call: TRBD1; j_call: TRBJ1-1; clone_size: NA; cdr3_nt: TGCGCCAGCACTAGGGCGAGGGACAGAGAAGCTTTCTTT; cdr3_aa: CASTRARDREAFF
v_call: TRBV5-1; d_call: TRBD1; j_call: TRBJ1-1; clone_size: NA; cdr3_nt: TGCGCCAGCAGCTCGGGCGACAGGGGGAACACTGAAGCTTTCTTT; cdr3_aa: CASSSGDRGNTEAFF
v_call: TRBV15; d_call: NA; j_call: TRBJ1-1; clone_size: NA; cdr3_nt: TGTGCCACCAGCAGAGATCGCGGGAACACTGAAGCTTTCTTT; cdr3_aa: CATSRDRGNTEAFF
v_call: TRBV7-9; d_call: NA; j_call: TRBJ1-1; clone_size: NA; cdr3_nt: TGTGCCAGCAGCCGCAGTGGGAGAAGTAACGCTGAAGCTTTCTTT; cdr3_aa: CASSRSGRSNAEAFF
v_call: TRBV19; d_call: NA; j_call: TRBJ2-1; clone_size: NA; cdr3_nt: TGTGCCAGTAGTATAGGACAGCGTCTTAAGAATGAGCAGTTCTTC; cdr3_aa: CASSIGQRLKNEQFF
v_call: TRBV5-1; d_call: NA; j_call: TRBJ2-1; clone_size: NA; cdr3_nt: TGCGCCAGCAGCCCCAGGGGCTCCTACAATGAGCAGTTCTTC; cdr3_aa: CASSPRGSYNEQFF
v_call: TRBV2; d_call: NA; j_call: TRBJ2-3; clone_size: NA; cdr3_nt: TGTGCCAGCAGTGAAAGGGGATTGACGCAGTATTTT; cdr3_aa: CASSERGLTQYF
v_call: TRBV9; d_call: TRBD1; j_call: TRBJ2-1; clone_size: NA; cdr3_nt: TGTGCCAGCAGCCCTTCGGGACAGGGGAATGAGCAGTTCTTC; cdr3_aa: CASSPSGQGNEQFF
v_call: TRBV12-5; d_call: TRBD2; j_call: TRBJ2-1; clone_size: once; cdr3_nt: TGTGCTAGTGGTTCATCGGGGGGGTCCTACAATGAGCAGTTCTTC; cdr3_aa: CASGSSGGSYNEQFF
v_call: TRBV10-3; d_call: NA; j_call: TRBJ2-7; clone_size: NA; cdr3_nt: TGTGCCAGTGCCGTCGCCTCCGGACTAGCAGGGGGTGGAGAGCAGTACTTC; cdr3_aa: CASAVASGLAGGGEQYF
v_call: TRBV7-9; d_call: NA; j_call: TRBJ2-6; clone_size: NA; cdr3_nt: TGTGCCAGCAGCCTACCAGCGATCTCTGGGGCCAACGTCCTGACTTTC; cdr3_aa: CASSLPAISGANVLTF
v_call: TRBV27; d_call: TRBD1; j_call: TRBJ1-1; clone_size: NA; cdr3_nt: TGTGCCAGCAGTCTACAGGGGGGCACTGAAGCTTTCTTT; cdr3_aa: CASSLQGGTEAFF
v_call: TRBV2; d_call: TRBD1; j_call: TRBJ1-5; clone_size: NA; cdr3_nt: TGTGCCAGCAGTGACCGGGACAGGAAGACTCAGCCCCAGCATTTT; cdr3_aa: CASSDRDRKTQPQHF
v_call: TRBV7-9; d_call: NA; j_call: TRBJ2-1; clone_size: NA; cdr3_nt: TGTGCCAGCAGCTTTAACAGAGCCGAGCAGTTCTTC; cdr3_aa: CASSFNRAEQFF
v_call: TRBV29-1; d_call: NA; j_call: TRBJ1-2; clone_size: NA; cdr3_nt: TGCAGCGTTGAGAGGGCGGCCCTGAGCTACACCTTC; cdr3_aa: CSVERAALSYTF
v_call: TRBV2; d_call: NA; j_call: TRBJ2-1; clone_size: NA; cdr3_nt: TGTGCCAGCATCAGAGGGCTAGCCGTAACCTACAATGAGCAGTTCTTC; cdr3_aa: CASIRGLAVTYNEQFF
v_call: TRBV27; d_call: TRBD2; j_call: TRBJ2-7; clone_size: NA; cdr3_nt: TGTGCCAGCAGTTTTCTGAGCGGGAGTATCTACGAGCAGTACTTC; cdr3_aa: CASSFLSGSIYEQYF
v_call: TRBV10-3; d_call: TRBD1; j_call: TRBJ1-1; clone_size: NA; cdr3_nt: TGTGCCATCAGTGAGCTTTTAACAGGGGCGACTGAAGCTTTCTTT; cdr3_aa: CAISELLTGATEAFF
v_call: TRBV5-1; d_call: NA; j_call: TRBJ2-7; clone_size: NA; cdr3_nt: TGCGCCAGCGGCACGGGTTTGGCGGCCAACTACGAGCAGTACTTC; cdr3_aa: CASGTGLAANYEQYF
v_call: TRBV4-1; d_call: TRBD2; j_call: TRBJ2-1; clone_size: NA; cdr3_nt: TGCGCCAGCAGCCGGGGGCTAGCGGGACTCAATGAGCAGTTCTTC; cdr3_aa: CASSRGLAGLNEQFF
v_call: TRBV7-2; d_call: TRBD1; j_call: TRBJ2-7; clone_size: once; cdr3_nt: TGTGCCAGCAGCCGAGACAGGGGGGGCGAGCAGTACTTC; cdr3_aa: CASSRDRGGEQYF
v_call: TRBV5-1; d_call: TRBD2; j_call: TRBJ2-2; clone_size: NA; cdr3_nt: TGCGCCAGCAGCTTGCACCGAGCGGGGGTATTAATCACCGGGGAGCTGTTTTTT; cdr3_aa: CASSLHRAGVLITGELFF
v_call: TRBV28; d_call: NA; j_call: TRBJ2-5; clone_size: few; cdr3_nt: TGTGCCAGCAGTTTTGGTCGATCCTTGGACAGCCTGAGACAGACCCAGTACTTC; cdr3_aa: CASSFGRSLDSLRQTQYF
v_call: TRBV28; d_call: NA; j_call: TRBJ2-7; clone_size: NA; cdr3_nt: TGTGCCAGCACTCCGGACAGTTATATCTACGAGCAGTACTTC; cdr3_aa: CASTPDSYIYEQYF
v_call: TRBV28; d_call: NA; j_call: TRBJ1-5; clone_size: NA; cdr3_nt: TGTGCCAGCAGTTTAACAGTAAGCAATCAGCCCCAGCATTTT; cdr3_aa: CASSLTVSNQPQHF
v_call: TRBV19; d_call: TRBD2; j_call: TRBJ2-1; clone_size: NA; cdr3_nt: TGTGCCAGTAGTATCCCTCTTACAGCGGGGGGCAATGAGCAGTTCTTC; cdr3_aa: CASSIPLTAGGNEQFF
v_call: TRBV4-1; d_call: NA; j_call: TRBJ2-2; clone_size: NA; cdr3_nt: TGCGCCAGCAGCCAAGGGACTATGAACACCGGGGAGCTGTTTTTT; cdr3_aa: CASSQGTMNTGELFF
v_call: TRBV2; d_call: NA; j_call: TRBJ2-2; clone_size: NA; cdr3_nt: TGTGCCAGCAGTGAACAGCCGCAGGGGCCCGGGGAGCTGTTTTTT; cdr3_aa: CASSEQPQGPGELFF
v_call: TRBV28; d_call: TRBD1; j_call: TRBJ1-1; clone_size: NA; cdr3_nt: TGTGCCAGCAGTTTAATGGACAGGAAGTATGCTGAAGCTTTCTTT; cdr3_aa: CASSLMDRKYAEAFF
v_call: TRBV18; d_call: NA; j_call: TRBJ1-1; clone_size: NA; cdr3_nt: TGTGCCAGCTCACCACCCGTGAACACTGAAGCTTTCTTT; cdr3_aa: CASSPPVNTEAFF
v_call: TRBV11-3; d_call: TRBD2; j_call: TRBJ2-1; clone_size: NA; cdr3_nt: TGTGCCAGCAGCTTACGGACTTCTAGCGGGAGGAATGAGCAGTTCTTC; cdr3_aa: CASSLRTSSGRNEQFF
v_call: TRBV19; d_call: NA; j_call: TRBJ1-5; clone_size: NA; cdr3_nt: TGTGCCAGTAGTCCCGGGTACCATCAGCCCCAGCATTTT; cdr3_aa: CASSPGYHQPQHF
v_call: TRBV7-2; d_call: NA; j_call: TRBJ1-1; clone_size: NA; cdr3_nt: TGTGCCAGCAGCTTATCCGCGGGACCCCATGAAGCTTTCTTT; cdr3_aa: CASSLSAGPHEAFF
v_call: TRBV27; d_call: TRBD2; j_call: TRBJ2-5; clone_size: once; cdr3_nt: TGTGCCAGCAGTCCATCCCGCGGGAGGTTAGAGACCCAGTACTTC; cdr3_aa: CASSPSRGRLETQYF
v_call: TRBV9; d_call: NA; j_call: TRBJ2-7; clone_size: NA; cdr3_nt: TGTGCCAGCAGCGCCCAAGACAGGACCCGGGACTACGAGCAGTACTTC; cdr3_aa: CASSAQDRTRDYEQYF
v_call: TRBV6-1; d_call: NA; j_call: TRBJ2-3; clone_size: NA; cdr3_nt: TGTGCCAGCAGTGAATCGCACAAAGATACGCAGTATTTT; cdr3_aa: CASSESHKDTQYF
v_call: TRBV10-3; d_call: TRBD1; j_call: TRBJ1-5; clone_size: NA; cdr3_nt: TGTGCCATCAGCCCGACAGGGTATAGCAATCAGCCCCAGCATTTT; cdr3_aa: CAISPTGYSNQPQHF
v_call: TRBV5-1; d_call: NA; j_call: TRBJ2-5; clone_size: NA; cdr3_nt: TGCGCCAGCAGCTCGGTCCAAGAGACCCAGTACTTC; cdr3_aa: CASSSVQETQYF
v_call: TRBV6-5; d_call: NA; j_call: TRBJ1-2; clone_size: once; cdr3_nt: TGTGCCAGCAGCCTCGAGCCGAAAACCTATGGCTACACCTTC; cdr3_aa: CASSLEPKTYGYTF
v_call: TRBV6-1; d_call: TRBD2; j_call: TRBJ2-5; clone_size: NA; cdr3_nt: TGTGCCAGCAGTGAAGGGCTAGCGGGAACCCTCGTGGAGACCCAGTACTTC; cdr3_aa: CASSEGLAGTLVETQYF
v_call: TRBV29-1; d_call: TRBD1; j_call: TRBJ2-1; clone_size: NA; cdr3_nt: TGCAGCGTGGGACAGATCTACAATGAGCAGTTCTTC; cdr3_aa: CSVGQIYNEQFF
v_call: TRBV29-1; d_call: NA; j_call: TRBJ2-5; clone_size: NA; cdr3_nt: TGCAGCGCAAAAGGAGTAGAAGAGACCCAGTACTTC; cdr3_aa: CSAKGVEETQYF
v_call: TRBV10-1; d_call: TRBD1; j_call: TRBJ1-1; clone_size: NA; cdr3_nt: TGCGCCAGGGAGGAGGACAGGTATTACCCCAACACTGAAGCTTTCTTT; cdr3_aa: CAREEDRYYPNTEAFF
v_call: TRBV5-4; d_call: TRBD1; j_call: TRBJ2-7; clone_size: NA; cdr3_nt: TGTGCCAGCAGCTTGTCGACAGGGAACTACGAGCAGTACTTC; cdr3_aa: CASSLSTGNYEQYF
v_call: TRBV19; d_call: NA; j_call: TRBJ2-6; clone_size: NA; cdr3_nt: TGTGCCAGTAGTATAGATCTAAGGGGGAAAAGGCCTGGGGCCAACGTCCTGACTTTC; cdr3_aa: CASSIDLRGKRPGANVLTF
v_call: TRBV5-1; d_call: TRBD2; j_call: TRBJ2-2; clone_size: NA; cdr3_nt: TGCGCCAGCAGCTGGCTAGCGGGAGCTCGTGGGGAGCTGTTTTTT; cdr3_aa: CASSWLAGARGELFF
v_call: TRBV6-6; d_call: NA; j_call: TRBJ1-2; clone_size: NA; cdr3_nt: TGTGCCAGCAGTTCAGGGCCAGTTTATGGCTACACCTTC; cdr3_aa: CASSSGPVYGYTF
v_call: TRBV5-8; d_call: NA; j_call: TRBJ2-2; clone_size: NA; cdr3_nt: TGTGCCAGCAGCCGACCCCCGGGAGTAGACACCGGGGAGCTGTTTTTT; cdr3_aa: CASSRPPGVDTGELFF
v_call: TRBV7-3; d_call: TRBD1; j_call: TRBJ2-2; clone_size: NA; cdr3_nt: TGTGCCAGCAGCTTAGGGGGACAGGGTAACACCGGGGAGCTGTTTTTT; cdr3_aa: CASSLGGQGNTGELFF